Below, one T cell receptor (beta chain) is given with its context. The data are from a study of cytomegalovirus exposure and HLA in healthy donors. This CDR3 comprises 14 residues. V dropped 5 bases and J dropped 9; count of bases not matched to a gene: 10. Germline CDR1 is MDHEN and CDR2 is SYDVKM. PCR amplification relied on 60 Vbeta primers (plus 13 Jbeta primers). The table came from immunoSEQ multiplex PCR; TCRdb's copy has only in-frame clones and leaves some out. This sample's table reports more than 130,000 clones. This rearrangement joins TRBV28 to TRBJ2-4, with 7 nucleotides matching TRBD1. The clonotype was recovered from a man aged 35-49 years in good health and CMV-seronegative. Sample: PBMCs. As DNA, the CDR3 is TGTGCCAGCAGTCCCTTGACAGGGAATAGCATTCAGTACTTC. Translation gives CASSPLTGNSIQYF.